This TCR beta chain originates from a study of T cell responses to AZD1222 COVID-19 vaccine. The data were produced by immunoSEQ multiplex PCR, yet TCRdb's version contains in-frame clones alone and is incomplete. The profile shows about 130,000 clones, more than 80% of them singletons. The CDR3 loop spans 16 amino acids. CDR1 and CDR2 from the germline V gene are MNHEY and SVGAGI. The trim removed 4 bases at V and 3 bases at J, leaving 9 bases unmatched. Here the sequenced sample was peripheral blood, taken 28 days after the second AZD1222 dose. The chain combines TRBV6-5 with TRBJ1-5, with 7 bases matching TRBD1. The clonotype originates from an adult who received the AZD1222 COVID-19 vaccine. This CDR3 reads CASSSGPGQPNQPQHF. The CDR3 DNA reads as TGTGCCAGCAGTTCGGGACCGGGACAGCCCAATCAGCCCCAGCATTTT.